Below are 28 T cell receptor beta chains sequenced from a single sample in a study of blood T cell repertoires in COVID-19. Only in-frame clones appear in the TCRdb table, and some are missing; sequencing was by immunoSEQ multiplex PCR. Among some 260,000 clones listed, about 85% were seen once. Material for sequencing was PBMCs or T cells enriched from blood (not recorded which). These receptors originate from a woman aged 25 to 39 with acute COVID-19.

The chain is built from TRBV6-1 and TRBJ1-6; TRBD1 matches at 7 bases. V was pared by 6 bases and J by 4 bases, with 12 bases of the junction left unmatched. The length of the CDR3 is 17 residues. The germline gives CDR1 MNHNS, CDR2 SASEGT. The chain's CDR3 is CASSEMAGGVYNSPLHF. In nucleotides, the CDR3 is TGTGCCAGCAGCGAAATGGCAGGGGGTGTTTATAATTCACCCCTCCACTTT.

This chain connects TRBV7-8 to TRBJ1-1; 11 nucleotides agree with TRBD1. The CDR3 spans 16 residues. V shed 5 bases and J 4 bases; nucleotides not matched to a gene: 9. The germline V gene has CDR1 SGHVS and CDR2 FQNEAQ. Written as DNA, the CDR3 is TGTGCCAGCAGCATTAGGGGGACAGGGGGTCGCACTGAAGCTTTCTTT. This codes for CASSIRGTGGRTEAFF.

The chain combines TRBV14 with TRBJ2-1, with TRBD2 matching 13 bases. The CDR3 has 16 amino acids. Germline CDR1 and CDR2: SGHDN and FVKESK. V shed 5 bases, J shed 5 bases, and the junction held 6 bases outside the gene matches. The CDR3 reads CASSGRLAGGNNEQFF. CDR3 in DNA: TGTGCCAGCAGCGGAAGACTAGCGGGGGGTAACAATGAGCAGTTCTTC.

This clone was observed a single time. The same CDR3 can be traced to other DNA sequences in this sample. The chain carries TRBV28 and TRBJ2-7; 8 bases map to TRBD1. The trim removed 4 bases at V and 2 bases at J, leaving 4 bases unmatched. The CDR3 has 14 amino acids. CDR1 MDHEN and CDR2 SYDVKM come from the germline V gene. The CDR3 DNA reads as TGTGCCAGCAGTTCCGGGACAGGACCCTACGAGCAGTACTTC. Its protein is CASSSGTGPYEQYF. Looking up the rest from reference TRBV28 and TRBJ2-7 gives the full variable domain: DVKVTQSSRYLVKRTGEKVFLECVQDMDHENMFWYRQDPGLGLRLIYFSYDVKMKEKGDIPEGYSVSREKKERFSLILESASTNQTSMYLCASSSGTGPYEQYFGPGTRLTVT.

This clone appeared a few times. The J gene is TRBJ2-2, the V gene TRBV7-6, with a possible D match to TRBD2 (7 bases). This CDR3 region has 17 residues. Trimming took off 1 base at V and 0 bases at J, with 12 bases between the two ends. Germline loops: CDR1 SGHVS, CDR2 FNYEAQ. The CDR3 DNA reads TGTGCCAGCAGCTTAGGCCCGGGGGGCGCGAACACCGGGGAGCTGTTTTTT. Amino acids: CASSLGPGGANTGELFF.

The CDR3 DNA is TGTGCCAGCAGCAGACGGACAGGGGGTGACGAGCAGTACTTC. Residues: CASSRRTGGDEQYF. The chain has TRBV5-4 and TRBJ2-7, with 10 positions matching TRBD1. This CDR3 contains 14 residues. The ends lost 4 bases at V and 5 bases at J; junction bases unmatched: 6. Germline assignment: CDR1 SGHNT and CDR2 YYREEE (reference sequence).

This clone came up once. The chain is built from TRBV7-2 and TRBJ2-3; 9 positions agree with TRBD1. The CDR3 is 16 residues long. Germline CDR1 is SGHTA and CDR2 is FQGNSA. V was clipped by 1 base and J by 2 bases; unmatched bases: 4. The CDR3 region is CASSLVGTGYTDTQYF. CDR3 nucleotides: TGTGCCAGCAGCTTAGTCGGGACAGGGTACACAGATACGCAGTATTTT.

The chain is built from TRBV24-1 and TRBJ2-5; no reliable D call. The CDR3 covers 13 residues. V shed 2 bases and J shed 1 base, with 4 bases lying between them. Germline V gene data show CDR1 as KGHDR and CDR2 as SFDVKD. CDR3 sequence (DNA): TGTGCCACCAGTGATTCCAGCCAAGAGACCCAGTACTTC. This gives the protein CATSDSSQETQYF.

This chain uses TRBV4-2 with TRBJ2-2; TRBD2 matches at 7 bases. The CDR3 covers 17 residues. Trimming removed 0 bases from V and 5 bases from J; junction bases left unmatched: 9. CDR1 LGHNA and CDR2 YNFKEQ come from the germline V gene. The CDR3, as DNA: TGTGCCAGCAGCCAAGATGGGGGGGGAAGGGATACCGGGGAGCTGTTTTTT. Protein sequence: CASSQDGGGRDTGELFF.

The chain recombines TRBV19 with TRBJ2-1; 7 bases agree with TRBD2. Trimming took 3 bases from V and 2 from J; bases not matched to a gene: 7. Looked up from germline, CDR1 is LNHDA and CDR2 is SQIVND (reference sequence). The CDR3 length is 16 residues. The DNA of the CDR3 is TGTGCCAGTAGTATGCTAGCGGAAGTTACCTACAATGAGCAGTTCTTC. Translation: CASSMLAEVTYNEQFF.

This chain links TRBV28 with TRBJ2-7; tentatively, D is TRBD1 (6 bases). Germline loops: CDR1 MDHEN, CDR2 SYDVKM. This CDR3 spans 12 amino acids. V dropped 6 bases and J dropped 5 bases, with 11 bases sitting between them. The CDR3 here is CASRRSGDEQYF. Written as DNA, the CDR3 is TGTGCCAGCAGACGATCAGGGGACGAGCAGTACTTC.

This rearrangement joins TRBV27 to TRBJ1-5; D not certain. Germline loops: CDR1 MNHEY, CDR2 SMNVEV (reference sequence). Between the trimmed V and J ends, which lost 5 bases and 2 bases, there was a span of 10 bases. CDR3 length: 14 residues. The DNA of the CDR3 is TGTGCCAGCAGTCCTCTATTGGGCAATCAGCCCCAGCATTTT. This translates into CASSPLLGNQPQHF.

This chain connects TRBV19 to TRBJ2-2; 10 bases are shared with TRBD2. CDR3 length: 18 amino acids. CDR1 and CDR2 from the germline V gene are LNHDA and SQIVND (reference sequence). V was pared by 0 bases and J by 5 bases, with 9 bases of the junction left unmatched. CDR3 DNA sequence: TGTGCCAGTAGTATAGAAGGCCCTTTTAGCGGGAGGACCGGGGAGCTGTTTTTT. Its protein product is CASSIEGPFSGRTGELFF.

This chain links TRBV4-1 with TRBJ2-7, with 10 positions matching TRBD2. V gave up 4 bases and J gave up 2 bases; unmatched junction bases: 2. Germline values: CDR1 MGHRA, CDR2 YSYEKL. The CDR3 is made up of 14 amino acids. CDR3 sequence reads: CASSRGLATYEQYF. In DNA form, the CDR3 reads TGCGCCAGCAGCCGGGGACTAGCGACCTACGAGCAGTACTTC.

The rearrangement joins TRBV21-1 to TRBJ2-7; TRBD1, as called in the table, went unchecked against the DNA. TRBV21-1 is classified as a pseudogene. The CDR3 sequence is 15 residues long. The CDR3 sequence: CASSKIGQGNHEQYF. In DNA form, the CDR3 reads TGTGCCAGCAGCAAAATAGGACAGGGGAACCACGAGCAGTACTTC.

The chain is built from TRBV14 and TRBJ1-6; maybe TRBD1 (5 bases). Per the germline V gene, CDR1 is SGHDN and CDR2 is FVKESK. V was pared by 0 bases and J by 7 bases, with 10 bases between. This CDR3 is built from 15 residues. This chain's CDR3 is CASSQDLPGNSPLHF. DNA for the CDR3: TGTGCCAGCAGCCAAGATCTTCCAGGGAATTCACCCCTCCACTTT.

This clone appeared a single time. The genes are TRBV2 and TRBJ1-6, with D unclear. Trimming left V 8 bases short and J 0 bases short, with 11 bases between. The CDR3 is 15 residues long. The germline CDR1 and CDR2 sequences are SNHLY and FYNNEI. The CDR3 loop is CASAESSSYNSPLHF. CDR3 in DNA: TGTGCCAGCGCGGAAAGCAGCTCCTATAATTCACCCCTCCACTTT.

The V and J genes are TRBV28 and TRBJ1-3, with D possibly TRBD1 on 6 matching bases. V lost 6 bases to trimming and J lost 0 bases, with 12 bases between them. Germline CDR1 is MDHEN and CDR2 is SYDVKM. The CDR3 has 15 residues. CDR3 amino acids: CASRSGQISGNTIYF. For the CDR3, the DNA is TGTGCCAGCAGATCTGGACAGATCTCTGGAAACACCATATATTTT. Variable domain in full (rest from reference TRBV28 and TRBJ1-3): DVKVTQSSRYLVKRTGEKVFLECVQDMDHENMFWYRQDPGLGLRLIYFSYDVKMKEKGDIPEGYSVSREKKERFSLILESASTNQTSMYLCASRSGQISGNTIYFGEGSWLTVV.

The rearrangement links TRBV5-6 to TRBJ2-5; D call uncertain. The germline V and J ends were trimmed by 0 bases and 1 base, with 4 bases remaining between them. The CDR3 is 13 amino acids. The germline gives CDR1 SGHDT, CDR2 YYEEEE. This chain's CDR3 is CASSLGIQETQYF. CDR3 sequence (DNA): TGTGCCAGCAGCTTGGGTATCCAAGAGACCCAGTACTTC.

This clone came up once. The chain carries TRBV18 and TRBJ2-5; no clear D gene. Trimming took 2 bases from V and 1 from J, leaving 5 bases between them. The CDR3 loop spans 13 amino acids. CDR1 is KGHSH, CDR2 LQKENI, per germline. CDR3 protein: CASSPNSQETQYF. The CDR3 DNA reads TGTGCCAGCTCACCAAACAGCCAAGAGACCCAGTACTTC.

J is TRBJ2-7 and V is TRBV28; tentative D call: TRBD2 (5 bases). This CDR3 has 11 residues. Trimming took 5 bases from V and 9 from J, leaving 11 bases between them. Germline V gene lookup returns CDR1 MDHEN and CDR2 SYDVKM. The CDR3 sequence: CASSLRGRQYF. Here the CDR3 DNA reads TGTGCCAGCAGTCTACGAGGGAGGCAGTACTTC. Full variable domain (missing parts from reference TRBV28 and TRBJ2-7): DVKVTQSSRYLVKRTGEKVFLECVQDMDHENMFWYRQDPGLGLRLIYFSYDVKMKEKGDIPEGYSVSREKKERFSLILESASTNQTSMYLCASSLRGRQYFGPGTRLTVT.

The chain carries TRBV18 and TRBJ1-3; 7 positions match TRBD1. The CDR3 contains 15 residues. With V trimmed by 1 base and J by 5 bases, 5 bases remained unmatched. Germline V gene lookup returns CDR1 KGHSH and CDR2 LQKENI. The CDR3 sequence: CASSPQTGVRNTIYF. The CDR3 DNA reads as TGTGCCAGCTCACCACAAACAGGGGTCAGAAACACCATATATTTT.

The chain carries TRBV5-1 and TRBJ2-7, with TRBD2 matching 9 bases. The length of the CDR3 is 15 residues. V lost 1 base to trimming and J lost 3 bases; unmatched junction nucleotides: 5. The germline V gene has CDR1 SGHRS and CDR2 YFSETQ. CDR3 DNA: TGCGCCAGCAGCTTGTTAGCGGGGGACATCTACGAGCAGTACTTC. Translation: CASSLLAGDIYEQYF. Variable domain in full (rest from reference TRBV5-1 and TRBJ2-7): KAGVTQTPRYLIKTRGQQVTLSCSPISGHRSVSWYQQTPGQGLQFLFEYFSETQRNKGNFPGRFSGRQFSNSRSEMNVSTLELGDSALYLCASSLLAGDIYEQYFGPGTRLTVT.

This chain uses TRBV27 with TRBJ1-1; no clear D. Germline V lookup: CDR1 MNHEY, CDR2 SMNVEV (reference sequence). Trimming took off 0 bases at V and 0 bases at J, with 8 bases between the two ends. The CDR3 consists of 15 residues. As DNA, the CDR3 is TGTGCCAGCAGTTTATCCACAGTCTTGAACACTGAAGCTTTCTTT. This sequence encodes CASSLSTVLNTEAFF.

The V call is TRBV30, the J call TRBJ1-5; 9 nucleotides align to TRBD1. Losses at the gene ends were 1 base for V and 4 bases for J; bases not matched to a gene: 2. CDR1 GTSNPN and CDR2 SVGIG come from the germline V gene (reference sequence). CDR3 size: 14 residues. The CDR3 coding sequence is TGTGCCTGGAGTGCAGGGACAGGGAATCAGCCCCAGCATTTT. This encodes CAWSAGTGNQPQHF. The variable domain in full, completed from reference TRBV30 and TRBJ1-5, reads SQTIHQWPATLVQPVGSPLSLECTVEGTSNPNLYWYRQAAGRGLQLLFYSVGIGQISSEVPQNLSASRPQDRQFILSSKKLLLSDSGFYLCAWSAGTGNQPQHFGDGTRLSIL.

The V gene is TRBV2, the J gene TRBJ2-3, with 12 bases fitting TRBD1. This CDR3 spans 17 amino acids. CDR1 SNHLY and CDR2 FYNNEI come from the germline V gene. Germline trimming cut 4 bases from V and 1 base from J; bases unmatched to any gene: 6. This CDR3 reads CASSGRDRGHGTDTQYF. Here the CDR3 DNA reads TGTGCCAGCAGTGGACGGGACAGGGGGCATGGCACAGATACGCAGTATTTT.

This clone was observed a single time. V is TRBV9 and J is TRBJ2-4, with unresolved D. Germline assignment: CDR1 SGDLS and CDR2 YYNGEE. The CDR3 is 15 amino acids. V was pared by 5 bases and J by 2 bases, with 14 bases between. DNA of the CDR3: TGTGCCAGCAGTGCCGGGTTGGTGACCAAAAACATTCAGTACTTC. This codes for CASSAGLVTKNIQYF.

The rearrangement uses TRBV6-5 and TRBJ1-5, with D possibly matching TRBD1 (5 bases). Deletions cut 6 bases from V and 4 bases from J, with 16 bases between. Germline CDR1 is MNHEY and CDR2 is SVGAGI. The length of the CDR3 is 15 residues. Here the CDR3 DNA reads TGTGCCAGCAGGGGGGAGGCAGTAGCTAATCAGCCCCAGCATTTT. Encoded protein: CASRGEAVANQPQHF.